A selection of T cell receptor beta chains follows, all from one sample in a study of cytomegalovirus exposure and HLA in healthy donors. Generated by immunoSEQ multiplex PCR, the TCRdb table keeps only in-frame clones and is missing some. The sample yields fewer than 200,000 clones, around 79% seen once. Sequencing was performed on PBMCs. The receptors come from a male donor in good health and CMV-seropositive. Both conserved end residues are part of each CDR3. Fields, in order: J gene, clone size, V gene, D gene, CDR3 DNA, CDR3 protein. D genes are given only for firm matches. Only some rows state a clone size, as once, few, many or a class for expanded clones.

j_call: TRBJ2-3; clone_size: NA; v_call: TRBV5-4; d_call: NA; cdr3_nt: TGTGCCACCCACCTGGGAGGGGGGAGCACAGATACGCAGTATTTT; cdr3_aa: CATHLGGGSTDTQYF
j_call: TRBJ1-5; clone_size: NA; v_call: TRBV11-3; d_call: NA; cdr3_nt: TGTGCCAGCAGCTTATTGGGGCAGGGCAATCAGCCCCAGCATTTT; cdr3_aa: CASSLLGQGNQPQHF
j_call: TRBJ2-5; clone_size: NA; v_call: TRBV10-2; d_call: TRBD1; cdr3_nt: TGCGCCAGCAGGGGCGGTACAGGGGGCGTCGCGGAGACCCAGTACTTC; cdr3_aa: CASRGGTGGVAETQYF
j_call: TRBJ2-5; clone_size: NA; v_call: TRBV18; d_call: NA; cdr3_nt: TGTGCCAGCTCACTCCTGGAGCTGCCGGCGGGGGAGACCCAGTACTTC; cdr3_aa: CASSLLELPAGETQYF
j_call: TRBJ1-1; clone_size: few; v_call: TRBV18; d_call: NA; cdr3_nt: TGTGCCAGCTCAGCGGACAGTTTGAACACTGAAGCTTTCTTT; cdr3_aa: CASSADSLNTEAFF
j_call: TRBJ2-3; clone_size: NA; v_call: TRBV7-8; d_call: TRBD2; cdr3_nt: TGTGCCAGCACCTCGCTAGGTGAGCGGGGGACTCCAGATACGCAGTATTTT; cdr3_aa: CASTSLGERGTPDTQYF
j_call: TRBJ1-2; clone_size: NA; v_call: TRBV7-2; d_call: TRBD1; cdr3_nt: TGTGCCAGCAGCTTAGCGCAAGGGACAGTTTATGGCTACACCTTC; cdr3_aa: CASSLAQGTVYGYTF
j_call: TRBJ1-1; clone_size: NA; v_call: TRBV9; d_call: NA; cdr3_nt: TGTGCCAGCAGCGTATCTCGATCCGGGGAAGCTTTCTTT; cdr3_aa: CASSVSRSGEAFF
j_call: TRBJ2-3; clone_size: few; v_call: TRBV7-2; d_call: TRBD2; cdr3_nt: TGTGCCAGCAGCTTAGAACTAGCGGGGGGGGCCAATACGCAGTATTTT; cdr3_aa: CASSLELAGGANTQYF
j_call: TRBJ1-1; clone_size: NA; v_call: TRBV18; d_call: NA; cdr3_nt: TGTGCCAGCTCACCTCAAACCTCAAGCAACACTGAAGCTTTCTTT; cdr3_aa: CASSPQTSSNTEAFF
j_call: TRBJ1-1; clone_size: NA; v_call: TRBV6-5; d_call: NA; cdr3_nt: TGTGCCATCCAGAGGTCTGCATGGGACACTGAAGCTTTCTTT; cdr3_aa: CAIQRSAWDTEAFF
j_call: TRBJ1-5; clone_size: NA; v_call: TRBV6-1; d_call: NA; cdr3_nt: TGTGCCAGCAGTGAAACAGGCGATCAGCCCCAGCATTTT; cdr3_aa: CASSETGDQPQHF
j_call: TRBJ2-2; clone_size: few; v_call: TRBV5-4; d_call: NA; cdr3_nt: TGTGCCAGCACCTCAGACCGGGGGACCGGATCCGGGGAGCTGTTTTTT; cdr3_aa: CASTSDRGTGSGELFF
j_call: TRBJ2-7; clone_size: once; v_call: TRBV30; d_call: TRBD2; cdr3_nt: TGTGCGTTGGAGGGCGGGGGGGCCCTCTACGAGCAGTACTTC; cdr3_aa: CALEGGGALYEQYF
j_call: TRBJ1-1; clone_size: NA; v_call: TRBV15; d_call: NA; cdr3_nt: TGTGCCACCAGCAGTAGGACTCTCGCAAACACTGAAGCTTTCTTT; cdr3_aa: CATSSRTLANTEAFF
j_call: TRBJ1-1; clone_size: NA; v_call: TRBV28; d_call: TRBD1; cdr3_nt: TGTGCCACCTTGACAGGGATGAGCACTGAAGCTTTCTTT; cdr3_aa: CATLTGMSTEAFF
j_call: TRBJ2-7; clone_size: NA; v_call: TRBV11-2; d_call: NA; cdr3_nt: TGTGCCAGCAGCTTAAATGGTCTCTCGGAGGAGCAGTACTTC; cdr3_aa: CASSLNGLSEEQYF
j_call: TRBJ1-1; clone_size: once; v_call: TRBV4-2; d_call: NA; cdr3_nt: TGTGCCAGCAGCCAAGACACACCGAAGAACACTGAAGCTTTCTTT; cdr3_aa: CASSQDTPKNTEAFF
j_call: TRBJ1-2; clone_size: once; v_call: TRBV30; d_call: NA; cdr3_nt: TGTGCCTGGGGTGGGGGACTTACCGATGGCTACACCTTC; cdr3_aa: CAWGGGLTDGYTF
j_call: TRBJ1-1; clone_size: once; v_call: TRBV19; d_call: TRBD1; cdr3_nt: TGTGCCAGTGGCCAGGGGGGGAACACTGAAGCTTTCTTT; cdr3_aa: CASGQGGNTEAFF
j_call: TRBJ2-3; clone_size: NA; v_call: TRBV27; d_call: NA; cdr3_nt: TGTGCCAGCAAAAGGACCCCCGGGAACACAGATACGCAGTATTTT; cdr3_aa: CASKRTPGNTDTQYF
j_call: TRBJ1-2; clone_size: once; v_call: TRBV9; d_call: NA; cdr3_nt: TGTGCCAGCAGCGTAGCTGGAGGGCCTACCGGTGGCTACACCTTC; cdr3_aa: CASSVAGGPTGGYTF
j_call: TRBJ2-2; clone_size: NA; v_call: TRBV9; d_call: NA; cdr3_nt: TGTGCCAGCAGCGTAGCGGGGAGCACCGGGGAGCTGTTTTTT; cdr3_aa: CASSVAGSTGELFF
j_call: TRBJ2-1; clone_size: NA; v_call: TRBV9; d_call: NA; cdr3_nt: TGTGCCAGCAGTCCACGGGGGGCAGAGTACAATGAGCAGTTCTTC; cdr3_aa: CASSPRGAEYNEQFF
j_call: TRBJ2-1; clone_size: NA; v_call: TRBV13; d_call: TRBD2; cdr3_nt: TGTGCCAGCGGGCTAGCGGGGGGGCCCAATGAGCAGTTCTTC; cdr3_aa: CASGLAGGPNEQFF
j_call: TRBJ1-6; clone_size: once; v_call: TRBV7-8; d_call: NA; cdr3_nt: TGTGCCAGCAGCCCCCAAGCCCCTGCATATTCACCCCTCCACTTT; cdr3_aa: CASSPQAPAYSPLHF
j_call: TRBJ1-1; clone_size: NA; v_call: TRBV7-9; d_call: TRBD1; cdr3_nt: TGTGCCAGCAGCTTCGAGACAGGGACGGAAGCTTTCTTT; cdr3_aa: CASSFETGTEAFF
j_call: TRBJ2-5; clone_size: many; v_call: TRBV4-2; d_call: TRBD2; cdr3_nt: TGTGCCAGCAGCCCCGGACTAGCGGGGGGGCCAGAGACCCAGTACTTC; cdr3_aa: CASSPGLAGGPETQYF
j_call: TRBJ2-5; clone_size: NA; v_call: TRBV13; d_call: TRBD2; cdr3_nt: TGTGCCAGCAGCACGGGGGGGAAAGGGACCCAGTACTTC; cdr3_aa: CASSTGGKGTQYF